A selection of T cell receptor beta chains follows, all from one sample in a study of shared clonotypes between healthy human individuals. TCRdb keeps only in-frame clones here, not all; method: immunoSEQ multiplex PCR. This sample carries approximately 1.9 million clones, 93% of them seen once, and the ten largest clones take roughly 1.7%. Sequencing was carried out using naive CD8+ T cells from PBMCs. The source of these receptors is a man in his late teens or twenties in good health. Some clones in this sample may be carry-over from other donors' samples. CDR3s leave out the opening cysteine and the closing phenylalanine or tryptophan. Fields, in order: J gene, V gene, CDR3 protein.

j_gene: TRBJ2-4; v_gene: TRBV7-9; CDR3aa: ASSSGTADF
j_gene: TRBJ2-3; v_gene: TRBV5-1; CDR3aa: ASSPRNRDRNTDTQY
j_gene: TRBJ1-2; v_gene: TRBV5-4; CDR3aa: ASSLKGHGFYT
j_gene: TRBJ2-5; v_gene: TRBV28; CDR3aa: ASSVTGTGAIAPMAETQY
j_gene: TRBJ2-3; v_gene: TRBV2; CDR3aa: ASSAGPTRADTQY
j_gene: TRBJ2-2; v_gene: TRBV6-5; CDR3aa: ASSWGSTGELF
j_gene: TRBJ2-1; v_gene: TRBV4-3; CDR3aa: ASSQGTSGGYNEQF
j_gene: TRBJ2-7; v_gene: TRBV11-3; CDR3aa: ASSRGPPYEQY
j_gene: TRBJ1-2; v_gene: TRBV7-5; CDR3aa: ARRARNRDRETNYGYT
j_gene: TRBJ1-1; v_gene: TRBV19; CDR3aa: ASSIDGEDTEAF
j_gene: TRBJ2-5; v_gene: TRBV28; CDR3aa: ASSPLGQETQY
j_gene: TRBJ1-2; v_gene: TRBV27; CDR3aa: ASRGILGYGYT
j_gene: TRBJ2-1; v_gene: TRBV7-6; CDR3aa: ASSLASSTGRF
j_gene: TRBJ2-1; v_gene: TRBV30; CDR3aa: AWSVTPLNEQF
j_gene: TRBJ2-7; v_gene: TRBV28; CDR3aa: ASSLNRGPSYEQY
j_gene: TRBJ2-1; v_gene: TRBV10-3; CDR3aa: AISDPTYEEQF
j_gene: TRBJ2-5; v_gene: TRBV6-5; CDR3aa: ASSRFGRAQETQY
j_gene: TRBJ1-1; v_gene: TRBV11-2; CDR3aa: ASSSRQGMNTEAF
j_gene: TRBJ1-2; v_gene: TRBV7-9; CDR3aa: ASSGTGPNYGYT
j_gene: TRBJ1-4; v_gene: TRBV4-1; CDR3aa: ASSLRSGTEKLF
j_gene: TRBJ2-1; v_gene: TRBV19; CDR3aa: ASRTSGRDEQF
j_gene: TRBJ1-3; v_gene: TRBV5-1; CDR3aa: ASSLARIISGNTIY
j_gene: TRBJ2-4; v_gene: TRBV5-1; CDR3aa: ASSLGVAKNIQY
j_gene: TRBJ2-7; v_gene: TRBV5-8; CDR3aa: ASSFHTGSSYEQY
j_gene: TRBJ2-1; v_gene: TRBV14; CDR3aa: ASSPGTSGYNEQF
j_gene: TRBJ1-1; v_gene: TRBV25-1; CDR3aa: ASSEPGQGAKLNTEAF
j_gene: TRBJ2-7; v_gene: TRBV30; CDR3aa: AWTLSRTSGYEQY
j_gene: TRBJ2-1; v_gene: TRBV7-2; CDR3aa: ASRKGQSSYNEQF
j_gene: TRBJ2-7; v_gene: TRBV7-9; CDR3aa: ASSPRSGRLVPTGEQY
j_gene: TRBJ1-1; v_gene: TRBV7-8; CDR3aa: ASSLYRAAGTTEAF